A single sample gave rise to the 24 T cell receptor beta chains below, sequenced in a study of T cell responses to AZD1222 COVID-19 vaccine. The method was immunoSEQ multiplex PCR; TCRdb's version includes in-frame clones alone and lacks a portion of them. The top ten clones hold about 4.8% of a sample with under 130,000 clones, 90% of them seen once. Sequencing used peripheral blood, obtained on day 0 of AZD1222 vaccination. The receptors come from an adult in good health.

The rearrangement links TRBV30 to TRBJ1-1; D gene unclear. The germline gives CDR1 GTSNPN, CDR2 SVGIG (reference sequence). The CDR3 covers 13 residues. Between the trimmed V and J ends, which lost 2 bases and 0 bases, there was a span of 7 bases. The CDR3 sequence: CAWSLGLNTEAFF. The CDR3 bases are TGTGCCTGGAGTTTAGGGCTGAACACTGAAGCTTTCTTT.

This chain connects TRBV5-1 to TRBJ1-2, with D uncertain. This CDR3 spans 16 amino acids. Germline CDR1 reads SGHRS; CDR2 reads YFSETQ. V lost 0 bases and J 6 bases, leaving 18 bases between the germline ends. The CDR3 spells CASSLAGLSGSDGYTF. CDR3 DNA sequence: TGCGCCAGCAGCTTGGCCGGTCTATCAGGTAGCGATGGCTACACCTTC. The complete variable domain, with remaining parts taken from reference TRBV5-1 and TRBJ1-2, reads KAGVTQTPRYLIKTRGQQVTLSCSPISGHRSVSWYQQTPGQGLQFLFEYFSETQRNKGNFPGRFSGRQFSNSRSEMNVSTLELGDSALYLCASSLAGLSGSDGYTFGSGTRLTVV.

The genes are TRBV2 and TRBJ1-4; 8 bases are shared with TRBD1. V lost 3 bases to trimming and J lost 6 bases; unmatched junction nucleotides: 0. The V gene's germline CDR1 is SNHLY and CDR2 FYNNEI. CDR3 length: 13 amino acids. The DNA for the CDR3 is TGTGCCAGCAGTGAGGACAGGGATGAAAAACTGTTTTTT. Amino acids: CASSEDRDEKLFF.

CDR3 DNA: TGTGCCAGCAGCTTATTCCAGGGAGCTGAAGCTTTCTTT. It encodes CASSLFQGAEAFF. This sequence joins TRBV13 and TRBJ1-1, with D possibly TRBD1 on 5 matching bases. The CDR3 is made up of 13 amino acids. Trimming removed 2 bases at V and 6 bases at J, with 10 bases between. Germline V lookup: CDR1 PRHDT, CDR2 FYEKMQ (reference sequence). The full variable domain, rest sourced from reference TRBV13 and TRBJ1-1, is AAGVIQSPRHLIKEKRETATLKCYPIPRHDTVYWYQQGPGQDPQFLISFYEKMQSDKGSIPDRFSAQQFSDYHSELNMSSLELGDSALYFCASSLFQGAEAFFGQGTRLTVV.

This clone came up once. The rearrangement uses TRBV2 and TRBJ2-3; TRBD2 is a possible D gene (7 bases). The CDR3 spans 15 residues. Trimming took 2 bases from V and 5 from J, leaving 14 bases between them. Germline V gene lookup returns CDR1 SNHLY and CDR2 FYNNEI. CDR3: CASSELVRGQDTQYF. CDR3 coding DNA: TGTGCCAGCAGTGAATTGGTGCGGGGGCAAGATACGCAGTATTTT.

In DNA, the CDR3 is TGTGCCAGCTCACGAGCGGGATACGAGCAGTACTTC. Its translation: CASSRAGYEQYF. V and J are TRBV18 and TRBJ2-7, with 7 bases lining up with TRBD2. The CDR3 has 12 amino acids. Germline trimming cut 4 bases from V and 4 bases from J; bases unmatched to any gene: 1. Germline CDR1 is KGHSH and CDR2 is LQKENI.

The chain has TRBV20-1 and TRBJ2-5, with D unclear. The CDR3 is 11 amino acids. Between the trimmed V and J ends, which lost 3 bases and 0 bases, there was a span of 2 bases. Per germline, CDR1 DFQATT and CDR2 SNEGSKA (reference sequence). CDR3 DNA sequence: TGCAGTGCTAGGAACCAAGAGACCCAGTACTTC. Translated, it gives CSARNQETQYF.

This chain joins TRBV9 and TRBJ1-6, with D perhaps matching TRBD1 (5 bases). Germline CDR1 reads SGDLS; CDR2 reads YYNGEE. The CDR3 loop spans 15 amino acids. V lost 4 bases and J 7 bases, leaving 15 bases between the germline ends. CDR3 loop: CASSPLLGENSPLHF. The CDR3 DNA sequence: TGTGCCAGCAGCCCCTTATTGGGGGAGAATTCACCCCTCCACTTT.

The CDR3 DNA sequence: TGTGCCAGCAGCCCCTCTGGCACCGTCTATGGCTACACCTTC. Translation gives CASSPSGTVYGYTF. This rearrangement joins TRBV9 to TRBJ1-2; no reliable D call. The length of the CDR3 is 14 residues. V lost 4 bases to trimming and J lost 4 bases, with 14 bases between them. CDR1 SGDLS and CDR2 YYNGEE come from the germline V gene.

CDR3 nucleotide sequence: TGTGCCAGCAGCGTAGGAGGGGGGGAGAACACTGAAGCTTTCTTT. Its translation: CASSVGGGENTEAFF. The chain couples TRBV9 to TRBJ1-1; TRBD1 is a possible D gene (6 bases). The CDR3 length is 15 residues. Germline values: CDR1 SGDLS, CDR2 YYNGEE. V was shortened by 0 bases and J by 1 base, with 10 bases between the two germline ends.

V usage is TRBV24-1 and J usage is TRBJ2-1; maybe TRBD2 (5 bases). This CDR3 is 16 amino acids long. CDR1 is KGHDR, CDR2 SFDVKD, per germline. V lost 2 bases and J lost 2, with 12 bases in between. The CDR3 reads CATSDSTKRAYNEQFF. CDR3 bases: TGTGCCACCAGTGATTCCACAAAGAGGGCCTACAATGAGCAGTTCTTC.

The V call is TRBV7-3, the J call TRBJ1-4, with 7 bases aligning to TRBD1. This CDR3 contains 14 residues. Germline-derived CDR1 and CDR2 are SGHTA and FQGTGA. The V gene end was trimmed by 5 bases and the J gene end by 4 bases; junction bases not matched to a gene: 4. For the CDR3, the DNA is TGTGCCAGCAGCCCCGACAGGGATAATGAAAAACTGTTTTTT. Amino acids: CASSPDRDNEKLFF.

The V call is TRBV19, the J call TRBJ2-1; D is uncertain. Trimming took 1 base from V and 0 from J, leaving 7 bases between them. The germline V gene has CDR1 LNHDA and CDR2 SQIVND (reference sequence). The CDR3 consists of 15 residues. CDR3 DNA sequence: TGTGCCAGTAGTATAGCGGGCTCCTCCTACAATGAGCAGTTCTTC. This codes for CASSIAGSSYNEQFF.

This chain links TRBV19 with TRBJ1-1; no definite D call. In germline, CDR1 is LNHDA, CDR2 SQIVND (reference sequence). Trimming took 6 bases from V and 10 from J, leaving 18 bases between them. The CDR3 has 13 amino acids. CDR3 coding DNA: TGTGCCAGTAGCCCCGACGGGCCCACGGGAGCTTTCTTT. Its protein product is CASSPDGPTGAFF.

The rearrangement joins TRBV30 to TRBJ1-5; D not resolved. The CDR3 runs 13 residues. Trimming took off 2 bases at V and 2 bases at J, with 7 bases between the two ends. The V gene's germline CDR1 is GTSNPN and CDR2 SVGIG (reference sequence). CDR3: CAWSKVGNQPQHF. CDR3 in DNA: TGTGCCTGGAGTAAGGTGGGCAATCAGCCCCAGCATTTT.

V usage is TRBV2 and J usage is TRBJ2-3; 9 bases line up with TRBD1. The CDR3 is made up of 15 amino acids. Losses at the gene ends were 3 bases for V and 1 base for J; bases not matched to a gene: 2. Germline lookup yields CDR1 SNHLY and CDR2 FYNNEI. The CDR3 DNA reads TGTGCCAGCAGTGAGACAGGGGGGGGCACAGATACGCAGTATTTT. Its translation: CASSETGGGTDTQYF.

This clone has just a few counts. The chain links TRBV12-5 to TRBJ1-5, with 7 bases fitting TRBD1. The CDR3 totals 17 residues. Trimming removed 1 base from V and 0 bases from J; junction bases left unmatched: 6. The germline V gene has CDR1 LGHNT and CDR2 FRNRAP. CDR3 nucleotides: TGTGCTAGTGGTTTGGGCTCGACAGGGAATAGCAATCAGCCCCAGCATTTT. Translation: CASGLGSTGNSNQPQHF.

This chain joins TRBV27 and TRBJ2-1; 7 bases align to TRBD1. J lost 4 bases, V lost 6 bases, and 6 bases had no gene match. CDR3 length equals 14 residues. Germline V CDR1 and CDR2: MNHEY, SMNVEV (reference sequence). The CDR3 spells CASRWDSKYNEQFF. CDR3 coding DNA: TGTGCCAGCAGGTGGGACAGCAAGTACAATGAGCAGTTCTTC.

This rearrangement joins TRBV10-3 to TRBJ1-2; 10 nucleotides align to TRBD1. J lost 6 bases, V lost 6 bases, and 7 bases had no gene match. The length of the CDR3 is 14 residues. Germline V gene data show CDR1 as ENHRY and CDR2 as SYGVKD. CDR3 DNA sequence: TGTGCCATCAGCCTCGGACAGGGGGGTGATGGCTACACCTTC. It yields the protein CAISLGQGGDGYTF.

This chain uses TRBV11-2 with TRBJ2-3; D gene unclear. The V end was cut by 6 bases, the J end by 4 bases, with 14 bases between. CDR1 and CDR2 (germline): SGHAT, FQNNGV. The CDR3 has 14 residues. CDR3 region: CASRSISGSDTQYF. The CDR3 coding sequence is TGTGCCAGCAGATCCATCTCGGGCTCAGATACGCAGTATTTT.

This clone was recorded a few times. The CDR3 DNA is TGTGCCAGCAGTGACCAGTCTTCTGGGGCCAACGTCCTGACTTTC. Residues: CASSDQSSGANVLTF. The chain uses TRBV6-1 and TRBJ2-6; D unresolved. CDR3 length equals 15 residues. The germline V gene encodes CDR1 MNHNS and CDR2 SASEGT. Deletions cut 3 bases from V and 1 base from J, with 7 bases between.

The J gene is TRBJ1-2, the V gene TRBV5-3; D is ambiguous. TRBV5-3 falls under the ORF class, with uncertain function. The CDR3 covers 12 residues. Trimming cost V 7 bases and J 4 bases, with 11 bases left between them. The CDR3, as DNA: TGTGCCAGACCGGGGAATGGCTATGGCTACACCTTC. It codes for CARPGNGYGYTF.

The V call is TRBV27, the J call TRBJ1-2, with TRBD1 identical over 8 bases. The CDR3 loop spans 17 amino acids. Trimming cost V 6 bases and J 5 bases; bases outside gene matches: 17. Germline V gene data show CDR1 as MNHEY and CDR2 as SMNVEV (reference sequence). The CDR3 protein is CASRQTSTGTGGYGYTF. The CDR3, as DNA: TGTGCCAGCAGACAAACCTCCACCGGGACAGGAGGTTATGGCTACACCTTC.

The chain combines TRBV7-9 with TRBJ1-2, with D tentatively TRBD1 (5 bases). V lost 1 base, J lost 2 bases, and 8 bases lay in between. Looked up from germline, CDR1 is SEHNR and CDR2 is FQNEAQ (reference sequence). CDR3 length equals 14 residues. CDR3 region: CASSLGQINYGYTF. The CDR3 DNA follows: TGTGCCAGCAGCTTAGGACAGATAAACTATGGCTACACCTTC.